Shown below are 8 T cell receptor beta chains from a single sample sequenced in a study of T cells in Graves' hyperthyroidism and ophthalmopathy. TCR beta CDR3 region amplification was performed from RNA transcripts. Carried out on the TCR CDR3, a first-round RT-PCR used the HTBI primer set. MiXCR, applied by TCRdb to the multiplex PCR reads, yields one record per CDR3 protein. The sample has hundreds of thousands of distinct CDR3 sequences; 18% are singletons. Sample: blood. The receptor source for this set is a woman between 45 and 60 years old with Graves' hyperthyroidism that later progressed to Graves' ophthalmopathy.

This clonotype was seen more than once but under ten times. The rearrangement uses TRBV20-1 and TRBJ1-1; TRBD1 aligns across 7 bases. The CDR3 runs to 12 residues. Germline loops: CDR1 DFQATT, CDR2 SNEGSKA (reference sequence). Germline trimming cut 7 bases from V and 5 bases from J; bases unmatched to any gene: 7. The CDR3 coding sequence is TGCAGTGTCCGAACACAGGGGACTGAAGCTTTCTTT. Protein: CSVRTQGTEAFF.

Ten or more counts support this clonotype. The rearrangement links TRBV7-8 to TRBJ1-2; D unclear. V shed 3 bases and J shed 3 bases, with 8 bases lying between them. In germline, CDR1 is SGHVS, CDR2 FQNEAQ. The CDR3 consists of 13 residues. The CDR3: CASSFGPDYGYTF. The CDR3 bases are TGTGCCAGCAGCTTCGGGCCAGACTATGGCTACACCTTC.

This sequence joins TRBV24-1 and TRBJ2-7; a weak D match, TRBD1 (6 bases). V was pared by 0 bases and J by 2 bases, with 10 bases between. In germline, CDR1 is KGHDR, CDR2 SFDVKD. The CDR3 is 15 amino acids. CDR3 coding DNA: TGTGCCACCAGTGATTTGCTCAGGGGACCCTACGAGCAGTACTTC. This codes for CATSDLLRGPYEQYF.

This clonotype was detected many times. This chain joins TRBV3-1 and TRBJ2-7; D ambiguous. CDR3 length equals 15 residues. Trimming removed 4 bases at V and 1 base at J, with 14 bases between. The germline CDR1 and CDR2 sequences are LGHDT and YNNKEL (reference sequence). In nucleotides, the CDR3 is TGTGCCAGCAGCCCCCAGGCAAGGCCATCCTACGAGCAGTACTTC. As protein: CASSPQARPSYEQYF.

This clonotype was seen at least ten times. V usage is TRBV3-1 and J usage is TRBJ2-5; D perhaps matches TRBD1 (6 bases). CDR3 length equals 16 residues. V dropped 1 base and J dropped 0 bases, with 12 bases sitting between them. Germline loops: CDR1 LGHDT, CDR2 YNNKEL (reference sequence). The CDR3 sequence: CASSQVVTGNQETQYF. The CDR3 DNA is TGTGCCAGCAGCCAAGTAGTAACAGGGAACCAAGAGACCCAGTACTTC.

The sample holds many counts of this clonotype. The genes are TRBV5-1 and TRBJ2-5; the D is unclear. From germline, CDR1 is SGHRS and CDR2 YFSETQ. This CDR3 region has 14 residues. The ends were cut back, 0 bases at V and 2 bases at J, with 8 bases in the middle. Here the CDR3 DNA reads TGCGCCAGCAGCTTGGTGGGCAGACAAGAGACCCAGTACTTC. Protein: CASSLVGRQETQYF.

This clonotype showed up just a few times. This rearrangement joins TRBV6-1 to TRBJ2-5; D unresolved. Germline CDR1 is MNHNS and CDR2 is SASEGT. CDR3 length: 14 residues. The germline V and J ends were trimmed by 7 bases and 5 bases, with 17 bases remaining between them. The chain's CDR3 is CASNPPGSYETQYF. CDR3 sequence (DNA): TGTGCCAGCAACCCACCCGGGTCGTATGAGACCCAGTACTTC.

CDR3: CASSSGTGRLNTEAFF. The CDR3 nucleotides read TGTGCCAGCAGCTCCGGGACAGGGCGATTGAACACTGAAGCTTTCTTT. The chain recombines TRBV6-2 or TRBV6-3 with TRBJ1-1; 9 bases are a match to TRBD1. Looked up from germline, CDR1 is MNHEY and CDR2 is SVGEGT. This CDR3 is built from 16 residues. The ends lost 6 bases at V and 0 bases at J; junction bases unmatched: 8.